Each of the 13 T cell receptor beta chains below was sequenced from the same sample in a study of blood T cell repertoires in COVID-19. TCRdb's table, derived via immunoSEQ multiplex PCR, lists solely in-frame clones and lacks some. This table holds 150,000 to 200,000 clones, approximately 86% found once. The source material was peripheral blood. The origin of the receptors is a man aged 60 to 69 who had recovered from COVID-19.

The chain combines TRBV15 with TRBJ1-5; 7 bases are a match to TRBD1. The CDR3 is made up of 15 amino acids. Germline V gene sequence: CDR1 LNHNV, CDR2 YYDKDF (reference sequence). V gave up 3 bases and J gave up 4 bases; unmatched junction bases: 6. The CDR3 region has the DNA TGTGCCACCAGCAGGGCCGGGACAGAGAATCAGCCCCAGCATTTT. As protein: CATSRAGTENQPQHF. The full variable domain, in which reference TRBV15 and TRBJ1-5 provide the parts outside the CDR3, is DAMVIQNPRYQVTQFGKPVTLSCSQTLNHNVMYWYQQKSSQAPKLLFHYYDKDFNNEADTPDNFQSRRPNTSFCFLDIRSPGLGDTAMYLCATSRAGTENQPQHFGDGTRLSIL.

The CDR3 nucleotides read TGTGCCAGCAGTGGGGGACAGCTCCCCTCCTATAGCAATCAGCCCCAGCATTTT. Protein sequence: CASSGGQLPSYSNQPQHF. The rearrangement joins TRBV6-1 to TRBJ1-5, with 7 bases aligning to TRBD1. The trim removed 4 bases at V and 0 bases at J, leaving 12 bases unmatched. The germline V gene has CDR1 MNHNS and CDR2 SASEGT. The CDR3 spans 18 residues.

The V gene is TRBV7-3, the J gene TRBJ2-1; D remains unclear. The CDR3 contains 16 residues. CDR1 and CDR2 from the germline V gene are SGHTA and FQGTGA. Trimming stripped 2 bases from V and 0 bases from J, with 11 bases between. The DNA of the CDR3 is TGTGCCAGCAGCTTAGGTGGCCCCAGCTCCTACAATGAGCAGTTCTTC. It codes for CASSLGGPSSYNEQFF. The full variable domain, in which reference TRBV7-3 and TRBJ2-1 provide the parts outside the CDR3, is GAGVSQTPSNKVTEKGKYVELRCDPISGHTALYWYRQSLGQGPEFLIYFQGTGAADDSGLPNDRFFAVRPEGSVSTLKIQRTERGDSAVYLCASSLGGPSSYNEQFFGPGTRLTVL.

The chain carries TRBV11-2 and TRBJ1-4; D is possibly TRBD1 (6 bases). The CDR3 spans 15 residues. Germline V gene lookup returns CDR1 SGHAT and CDR2 FQNNGV. Trimming left V 4 bases short and J 8 bases short, with 17 bases between. The CDR3 region is CASSSQGGVGEKLFF. The DNA of the CDR3 is TGTGCCAGCAGCTCCCAAGGGGGAGTAGGGGAAAAACTGTTTTTT.

This clone was seen once. V is TRBV9 and J is TRBJ1-2; 7 bases line up with TRBD1. The CDR3 contains 17 residues. From germline, CDR1 is SGDLS and CDR2 YYNGEE. V shed 3 bases and J 7 bases; nucleotides not matched to a gene: 18. The chain's CDR3 is CASSAGQRGGVAAGYTF. For the CDR3, the DNA is TGTGCCAGCAGCGCGGGACAGAGGGGAGGAGTGGCTGCTGGCTACACCTTC.

CDR3 loop: CASSRGDPSTDTQYF. The DNA for the CDR3 is TGTGCCAGCAGCCGGGGGGACCCTAGCACAGATACGCAGTATTTT. The V and J genes are TRBV9 and TRBJ2-3, with TRBD2 matching over 7 bases. Germline values: CDR1 SGDLS, CDR2 YYNGEE. The ends lost 4 bases at V and 0 bases at J; junction bases unmatched: 5. The CDR3 has 15 residues. Full variable domain (outside the CDR3, taken from reference TRBV9 and TRBJ2-3): DSGVTQTPKHLITATGQRVTLRCSPRSGDLSVYWYQQSLDQGLQFLIQYYNGEERAKGNILERFSAQQFPDLHSELNLSSLELGDSALYFCASSRGDPSTDTQYFGPGTRLTVL.

This sequence joins TRBV6-5 and TRBJ2-3; a weak D match, TRBD1 (6 bases). There are 14 residues in the CDR3. Germline assignment: CDR1 MNHEY and CDR2 SVGAGI. Trimming stripped 7 bases from V and 2 bases from J, with 13 bases between. CDR3 residues: CASKKGVVTDTQYF. The CDR3 bases are TGTGCCAGCAAAAAGGGGGTTGTCACAGATACGCAGTATTTT.

V and J are TRBV24-1 and TRBJ2-5; 9 bases agree with TRBD1. With V trimmed by 3 bases and J by 5 bases, 3 bases remained unmatched. The CDR3 spans 14 residues. Germline lookup yields CDR1 KGHDR and CDR2 SFDVKD. DNA for the CDR3: TGTGCCACCAGTGATACAGGGGGCGGTGAGACCCAGTACTTC. This translates into CATSDTGGGETQYF.

The genes are TRBV15 and TRBJ2-5; D is perhaps TRBD2 (6 bases). Deletions cut 3 bases from V and 5 bases from J, with 16 bases between. The CDR3 spans 15 residues. CDR1 is LNHNV and CDR2 is YYDKDF in the germline V gene (reference sequence). The DNA of the CDR3 is TGTGCCACCAGCAGGTCGGGGAGCGGGTGGGAGACCCAGTACTTC. Translation gives CATSRSGSGWETQYF. Full variable domain (outside the CDR3, taken from reference TRBV15 and TRBJ2-5): DAMVIQNPRYQVTQFGKPVTLSCSQTLNHNVMYWYQQKSSQAPKLLFHYYDKDFNNEADTPDNFQSRRPNTSFCFLDIRSPGLGDTAMYLCATSRSGSGWETQYFGPGTRLLVL.

This sequence joins TRBV5-8 and TRBJ1-1; D possibly corresponds to TRBD1 (6 bases). Germline values: CDR1 SGHTS, CDR2 YDEGEE. CDR3 size: 15 residues. Trimming pared 4 bases from V and 2 bases from J, leaving 15 bases between. CDR3 sequence reads: CASSGGAAGNTEAFF. The CDR3 DNA sequence: TGTGCCAGCAGCGGGGGGGCGGCAGGCAACACTGAAGCTTTCTTT.

The genes are TRBV19 and TRBJ1-5; TRBD1 aligns across 7 bases. V lost 4 bases and J lost 4; bases outside the gene matches: 10. The germline V gene encodes CDR1 LNHDA and CDR2 SQIVND (reference sequence). The CDR3 runs 16 residues. In DNA form, the CDR3 reads TGTGCCAGTAGTAACGGGCGCCACAGGGGTAATCAGCCCCAGCATTTT. Translated, it gives CASSNGRHRGNQPQHF.

The rearrangement joins TRBV6-5 to TRBJ1-1; 7 positions agree with TRBD1. The CDR3 spans 16 residues. Germline lookup yields CDR1 MNHEY and CDR2 SVGAGI. V gave up 0 bases and J gave up 1 base; unmatched junction bases: 5. CDR3 in amino acids: CASSYSVRGRNTEAFF. The CDR3 coding sequence is TGTGCCAGCAGTTACTCGGTCAGGGGGAGGAACACTGAAGCTTTCTTT.

This rearrangement joins TRBV5-1 to TRBJ1-3, with a weak D call TRBD1 (5 bases). Germline CDR1 is SGHRS and CDR2 is YFSETQ. V was clipped by 0 bases and J by 4 bases, with 14 bases between them. The CDR3 is made up of 16 amino acids. CDR3 in amino acids: CASSLGLQVSGNTIYF. In DNA form, the CDR3 reads TGCGCCAGCAGCTTGGGCCTACAGGTTTCCGGAAACACCATATATTTT.